Listed below are T cell receptor beta chains from one sample, sequenced in a study of blood T cells in healthy people across ages. MiXCR, run by TCRdb on the 5' RACE reads, gives a single entry per CDR3 protein. Among 870,000 or so distinct CDR3 sequences listed, around 28% were seen once. The sequenced sample consisted of blood. The receptor source for this set is a woman of 80 years or more in good health. CDR3s include the opening cysteine and the closing phenylalanine or tryptophan. Each record gives: V gene, clone size, J gene, D gene, CDR3 protein, CDR3 DNA. D genes are given only for firm matches. Only some rows state a clone size, as once, few, many or a class for expanded clones.

TRBV29-1	.	TRBJ2-1	.	CSVARPTYNEQFF	TGCAGCGTTGCCAGGCCGACCTACAATGAGCAGTTCTTC
TRBV6-2/TRBV6-3	.	TRBJ2-6	.	CASRLQSRANVLTF	TGTGCCAGCAGACTCCAAAGCAGGGCCAACGTCCTGACTTTC
TRBV11-2	.	TRBJ2-7	.	CASSSADRYEQYF	TGTGCCAGCAGCTCCGCAGACAGGTACGAGCAGTACTTC
TRBV7-2	many	TRBJ2-1	.	CASSLVGATYNEQFF	TGTGCCAGCAGCTTAGTCGGAGCGACCTACAATGAGCAGTTCTTC
TRBV20-1	many	TRBJ1-2	TRBD1	CSAFSSRDRDYGYTF	TGCAGTGCTTTCTCCTCCCGGGACAGGGACTATGGCTACACCTTC
TRBV20-1	few	TRBJ1-2	TRBD1	CSAYTYSAGTVYTF	TGCAGTGCCTACACCTATTCTGCCGGGACAGTCTACACCTTC
TRBV29-1	.	TRBJ1-2	.	CSVDSPVWGRGGYTF	TGCAGCGTTGACTCCCCGGTTTGGGGGCGCGGGGGCTACACCTTC
TRBV20-1	.	TRBJ1-5	.	CSAAPGRKNQPQHF	TGCAGTGCTGCGCCGGGACGGAAAAATCAGCCCCAGCATTTT
TRBV7-2	many	TRBJ1-2	.	CASSLASGTGFVGYGYTF	TGTGCCAGCAGCTTAGCTTCGGGAACAGGGTTTGTTGGCTATGGCTACACCTTC
TRBV10-1	once	TRBJ2-5	.	CASSESRTGDETQYF	TGCGCCAGCAGTGAGTCGAGGACCGGGGACGAGACCCAGTACTTC
TRBV7-2	.	TRBJ2-1	TRBD2	CASNHTRLAGDNEQFF	TGTGCCAGCAACCACACTCGACTAGCGGGGGACAATGAGCAGTTCTTC
TRBV5-1	many	TRBJ1-2	.	CASSAEDYGYTF	TGCGCCAGCAGCGCAGAAGACTATGGCTACACCTTC
TRBV7-2	.	TRBJ1-1	.	CASSPEGRNVNTEAFF	TGTGCCAGCAGCCCTGAGGGACGGAATGTGAACACTGAAGCTTTCTTT
TRBV12-3/TRBV12-4	once	TRBJ2-3	.	CASSLGVTDAQYF	TGTGCCAGCAGTTTAGGGGTAACAGATGCGCAGTATTTT
TRBV5-1	.	TRBJ2-1	TRBD2	CASSLALGAGVYNEQFF	TGCGCCAGCAGCTTGGCCCTAGGAGCGGGGGTTTACAATGAGCAGTTCTTC
TRBV5-5	few	TRBJ2-2	.	CASSFQGPNTGELFF	TGTGCCAGCAGCTTTCAGGGGCCGAACACCGGGGAGCTGTTTTTT
TRBV11-2	many	TRBJ2-7	TRBD2	CASSQSGGLYEQYF	TGTGCCAGCAGCCAAAGCGGGGGCTTGTACGAGCAGTACTTC
TRBV29-1	.	TRBJ2-5	.	CSVALLGGNRVETQYF	TGCAGCGTTGCGCTCCTGGGCGGGAACCGGGTAGAGACCCAGTACTTC
TRBV12-3/TRBV12-4	many	TRBJ1-4	.	CASTTKEKLFF	TGTGCCAGCACCACCAAAGAAAAACTGTTTTTT
TRBV9	.	TRBJ2-5	.	CASSPTSGLNQETQYF	TGTGCCAGCAGCCCAACGAGCGGACTAAACCAAGAGACCCAGTACTTC
TRBV5-5	.	TRBJ2-7	.	CASSLGGPNEQYF	TGTGCCAGCAGCTTGGGCGGGCCCAATGAGCAGTACTTC
TRBV7-9	.	TRBJ2-1	.	CASSLVAGSGEQFF	TGTGCCAGCAGCTTAGTTGCGGGGTCCGGTGAGCAGTTCTTC
TRBV5-1	many	TRBJ2-5	.	CASRELGETQYF	TGCGCCAGCAGGGAATTAGGGGAGACCCAGTACTTC
TRBV5-5	many	TRBJ2-3	.	CASSLQVPTDTQYF	TGTGCCAGCAGCTTACAGGTCCCTACAGATACGCAGTATTTT
TRBV9	many	TRBJ2-1	.	CASSAWADSYNEQFF	TGTGCCAGCAGCGCGTGGGCTGATTCCTACAATGAGCAGTTCTTC
TRBV12-3/TRBV12-4	.	TRBJ1-5	TRBD1	CASSSIRTGGSQPQHF	TGTGCCAGCAGTTCCATAAGGACAGGGGGGAGTCAGCCCCAGCATTTT
TRBV12-3/TRBV12-4	.	TRBJ2-3	.	CASRSQGASADTQYF	TGTGCCAGCAGGTCCCAGGGCGCTAGCGCAGATACGCAGTATTTT
TRBV6-1	.	TRBJ2-1	.	CASIRAPRDYNEQFF	TGTGCCAGCATCAGAGCCCCCAGGGACTACAATGAGCAGTTCTTC
TRBV19	.	TRBJ1-5	.	CASSPQGLYQPQHF	TGTGCCAGTAGTCCTCAGGGGTTATATCAGCCCCAGCATTTT
TRBV18	.	TRBJ2-7	.	CASSQASYEGYF	TGTGCCAGCTCACAGGCTTCCTACGAGGGGTACTTC
TRBV7-2	.	TRBJ1-1	.	CASSLSARDTEAFF	TGTGCCAGCAGCCTATCAGCGAGGGACACTGAAGCTTTCTTT
TRBV9	.	TRBJ1-1	TRBD1	CASSAGQGRTEAFF	TGTGCCAGCAGCGCGGGACAGGGTAGGACTGAAGCTTTCTTT
TRBV20-1	.	TRBJ2-7	TRBD1	CSARDQGQGIYEQYF	TGCAGTGCTAGAGATCAGGGACAGGGTATCTACGAGCAGTACTTC
TRBV6-1	few	TRBJ2-3	TRBD2	CASSGLAGGWTDTQYF	TGTGCCAGCAGTGGCCTAGCGGGGGGTTGGACAGATACGCAGTATTTT
TRBV6-2/TRBV6-3	.	TRBJ1-1	.	CASSSRRAQNRAFF	TGTGCCAGCAGTTCGCGAAGGGCCCAGAATCGGGCTTTCTTT
TRBV7-2	many	TRBJ2-7	.	CASSLGGGRVPYEQYF	TGTGCCAGCAGCTTAGGCGGAGGTAGGGTCCCCTACGAGCAGTACTTC
TRBV6-5	many	TRBJ1-4	.	CASSIAGNSKLFF	TGTGCCAGCAGTATCGCAGGGAATTCAAAACTGTTTTTT
TRBV6-1	few	TRBJ2-7	.	CASSFDWVREQYF	TGTGCCAGCAGCTTTGACTGGGTTCGGGAGCAGTACTTC
TRBV7-9	few	TRBJ1-4	.	CASSLRQLENEKLFF	TGTGCCAGCAGCTTAAGGCAGCTCGAAAATGAAAAACTGTTTTTT